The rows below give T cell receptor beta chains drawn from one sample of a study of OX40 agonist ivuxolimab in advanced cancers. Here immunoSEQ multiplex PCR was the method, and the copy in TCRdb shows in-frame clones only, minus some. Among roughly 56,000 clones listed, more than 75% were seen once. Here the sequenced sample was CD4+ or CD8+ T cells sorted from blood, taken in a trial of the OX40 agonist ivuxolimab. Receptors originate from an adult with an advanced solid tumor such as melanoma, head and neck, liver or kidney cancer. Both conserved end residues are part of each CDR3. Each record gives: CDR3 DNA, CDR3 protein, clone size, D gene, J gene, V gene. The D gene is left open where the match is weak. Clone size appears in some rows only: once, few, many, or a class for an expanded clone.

CDR3 DNA: TGTGCCAGCAGCCCGACTAGCGGGGTCACCGGGGAGCTGTTTTTT
CDR3 protein: CASSPTSGVTGELFF
clone size: NA
D gene: TRBD2
J gene: TRBJ2-2
V gene: TRBV2

CDR3 DNA: TGTGCCAGCAGTTGGGGGAGCCCTTCCTACGAGCAGTACTTC
CDR3 protein: CASSWGSPSYEQYF
clone size: NA
D gene: NA
J gene: TRBJ2-7
V gene: TRBV2

CDR3 DNA: TGCGCCAGCAGCCCGGTTTTAGTAAGCCTAAAAAACATTCAGTACTTC
CDR3 protein: CASSPVLVSLKNIQYF
clone size: NA
D gene: NA
J gene: TRBJ2-4
V gene: TRBV5-1

CDR3 DNA: TGTGCCAGCAGCCCTCAGGACGGACCGAACACTGAAGCTTTCTTT
CDR3 protein: CASSPQDGPNTEAFF
clone size: once
D gene: NA
J gene: TRBJ1-1
V gene: TRBV7-3

CDR3 DNA: TGTGCCAGCTCACCAGAGATACGGTATGAGCAGTTCTTC
CDR3 protein: CASSPEIRYEQFF
clone size: NA
D gene: NA
J gene: TRBJ2-1
V gene: TRBV18

CDR3 DNA: TGTGCCAGCAGTCTTATGACTAAGTGGAGATACGAGCAGTACTTC
CDR3 protein: CASSLMTKWRYEQYF
clone size: NA
D gene: NA
J gene: TRBJ2-7
V gene: TRBV28

CDR3 DNA: TGTGCCAGCAGCCCTACCGGGACAGCAACCTACAATGAGCAGTTCTTC
CDR3 protein: CASSPTGTATYNEQFF
clone size: NA
D gene: TRBD1
J gene: TRBJ2-1
V gene: TRBV7-9

CDR3 DNA: TGTGCCAGTAGTATCTGGCAGGGGTGGCGGGTGTCCTACAATGAGCAGTTCTTC
CDR3 protein: CASSIWQGWRVSYNEQFF
clone size: NA
D gene: NA
J gene: TRBJ2-1
V gene: TRBV19

CDR3 DNA: TGTGCCAGCAGCCTAACAGGAGAGCGCGGTTGGCCCCAGCATTTT
CDR3 protein: CASSLTGERGWPQHF
clone size: NA
D gene: NA
J gene: TRBJ1-5
V gene: TRBV11-2

CDR3 DNA: TGTGCCAGCAGTCCCGCGGGGGGGTTCGCGAACACCGGGGAGCTGTTTTTT
CDR3 protein: CASSPAGGFANTGELFF
clone size: NA
D gene: TRBD2
J gene: TRBJ2-2
V gene: TRBV7-6

CDR3 DNA: TGTGCCAGCAGTGCCGATTCGACAGGGGGAACAGATACGCAGTATTTT
CDR3 protein: CASSADSTGGTDTQYF
clone size: NA
D gene: TRBD1
J gene: TRBJ2-3
V gene: TRBV6-4

CDR3 DNA: TGTGCCAGCAGCGTATATCCCCTCTCTAGCGGAGGCAGCGGGGAGCTGTTTTTT
CDR3 protein: CASSVYPLSSGGSGELFF
clone size: NA
D gene: TRBD2
J gene: TRBJ2-2
V gene: TRBV9

CDR3 DNA: TGTGCCAGCAGCCCCCCACCGGGTACAGACAATGAGCAGTTCTTC
CDR3 protein: CASSPPPGTDNEQFF
clone size: NA
D gene: NA
J gene: TRBJ2-1
V gene: TRBV9

CDR3 DNA: TGCGCCAGCAACCCGGGCGGGGGCCAAGCCCGCGAGCAGTACTTC
CDR3 protein: CASNPGGGQAREQYF
clone size: NA
D gene: NA
J gene: TRBJ2-7
V gene: TRBV5-1

CDR3 DNA: TGTGCCAGCAGCTTAGAGAGGGAATACGAGCAGTACTTC
CDR3 protein: CASSLEREYEQYF
clone size: NA
D gene: NA
J gene: TRBJ2-7
V gene: TRBV7-6

CDR3 DNA: TGTGCCAGCTCAAGGACTAGCGGGAGATCCCAAGAGACCCAGTACTTC
CDR3 protein: CASSRTSGRSQETQYF
clone size: NA
D gene: TRBD2
J gene: TRBJ2-5
V gene: TRBV18

CDR3 DNA: TGCGCCAGCAGGCTCGGCTCCTCTGGAAACACCATATATTTT
CDR3 protein: CASRLGSSGNTIYF
clone size: once
D gene: NA
J gene: TRBJ1-3
V gene: TRBV5-1

CDR3 DNA: TGTGCCAGCAGCTTAGGAGGACTATCTCTGAACACCGGGGAGCTGTTTTTT
CDR3 protein: CASSLGGLSLNTGELFF
clone size: NA
D gene: NA
J gene: TRBJ2-2
V gene: TRBV11-3

CDR3 DNA: TGTGCCAGCAGCTTCCCTCGGACAGGGATGTACGAGCAGTACTTC
CDR3 protein: CASSFPRTGMYEQYF
clone size: NA
D gene: TRBD1
J gene: TRBJ2-7
V gene: TRBV7-9

CDR3 DNA: TGCGCCAGCAGCTTGGCCATGGGGGTCCTCTACGAGCAGTACTTC
CDR3 protein: CASSLAMGVLYEQYF
clone size: NA
D gene: NA
J gene: TRBJ2-7
V gene: TRBV5-1

CDR3 DNA: TGTGCCAGCTCACCTTCTCTAGCGGGAGGTGGAACAGATACGCAGTATTTT
CDR3 protein: CASSPSLAGGGTDTQYF
clone size: NA
D gene: TRBD2
J gene: TRBJ2-3
V gene: TRBV18

CDR3 DNA: TGTGCCAGCAGTAGCGGGAGGCTCTACAATGAGCAGTTCTTC
CDR3 protein: CASSSGRLYNEQFF
clone size: NA
D gene: TRBD2
J gene: TRBJ2-1
V gene: TRBV2

CDR3 DNA: TGTGCCTGGGGGGACTCCTACGAGCAGTACTTC
CDR3 protein: CAWGDSYEQYF
clone size: NA
D gene: NA
J gene: TRBJ2-7
V gene: TRBV30

CDR3 DNA: TGTGCCAGCGGGCCGGGACGTCTCCTCGCCTCCTACGAGCAGTACTTC
CDR3 protein: CASGPGRLLASYEQYF
clone size: NA
D gene: NA
J gene: TRBJ2-7
V gene: TRBV28

CDR3 DNA: TGTGCCAGCAGTTTACTAGCCCCAGATACGCAGTATTTT
CDR3 protein: CASSLLAPDTQYF
clone size: NA
D gene: NA
J gene: TRBJ2-3
V gene: TRBV2

CDR3 DNA: TGTGCCAGCAGCCACACAAACAGGTTATTCTCCTACAATGAGCAGTTCTTC
CDR3 protein: CASSHTNRLFSYNEQFF
clone size: NA
D gene: NA
J gene: TRBJ2-1
V gene: TRBV4-2